This T cell receptor beta chain was profiled in a study of blood T cell repertoires in COVID-19. Produced via immunoSEQ multiplex PCR; TCRdb's table is partial and in-frame only. The sample lists over 85,000 clones; 84% were seen once. This clonotype was sampled from a man in his forties with active or convalescent COVID-19. Material: peripheral blood.

CDR3 sequence reads: CASSVVGGMNTEAFF. The DNA of the CDR3 is TGTGCCAGCAGCGTAGTCGGAGGGATGAACACTGAAGCTTTCTTT. V gene TRBV9 combines with J gene TRBJ1-1; D gene unclear. This CDR3 has 15 amino acids. Trimming left V 0 bases short and J 0 bases short, with 9 bases between. The germline CDR1 and CDR2 sequences are SGDLS and YYNGEE. The full variable domain, completed using reference TRBV9 and TRBJ1-1, is DSGVTQTPKHLITATGQRVTLRCSPRSGDLSVYWYQQSLDQGLQFLIQYYNGEERAKGNILERFSAQQFPDLHSELNLSSLELGDSALYFCASSVVGGMNTEAFFGQGTRLTVV.